A single sample gave rise to the 29 T cell receptor beta chains below, sequenced in a study of T-cell reconstitution after alpha-beta-depleted transplantation in children. During its preparation, the TCRbeta library received unique molecular identifiers. TCRdb ran MiXCR on the PCR reads and lists one entry per CDR3 protein. This sample has fewer than 700,000 distinct CDR3 sequences; about an eighth occur once, and the top ten carry over 2%. Sample: PBMCs, mostly from graft donor cells, taken 360 days after TCRalphabeta/CD19-depleted stem cell transplant. These receptors came from a male patient aged 10 to 17 who had a stem cell transplant for acute myeloid leukemia, so the T cells may come from the graft donor.

This clonotype was detected a few times. The V and J genes are TRBV7-6 and TRBJ2-7; the match to TRBD2 covers 12 bases. In germline, CDR1 is SGHVS, CDR2 FNYEAQ. The CDR3 loop spans 18 amino acids. The trim removed 5 bases at V and 0 bases at J, leaving 11 bases unmatched. The CDR3 sequence is CASSPRLAGDPSSYEQYF. In nucleotides, the CDR3 is TGTGCCAGCAGCCCGCGACTAGCGGGAGACCCGAGCTCCTACGAGCAGTACTTC.

This clonotype was observed a handful of times. The J gene is TRBJ2-7, the V gene TRBV29-1, with TRBD2 matching over 7 bases. CDR3 length: 11 residues. V lost 5 bases, J lost 3 bases, and 1 base stayed unmatched. Germline CDR1 SQVTM, CDR2 ANQGSEA. The CDR3 sequence: CSVKRDYEQYF. CDR3 DNA sequence: TGCAGCGTTAAGCGGGACTACGAGCAGTACTTC.

In its sample, this clonotype was seen many times. The gene calls are TRBV4-3 and TRBJ2-1; 8 bases match TRBD2. V was pared by 0 bases and J by 4 bases, with 11 bases of the junction left unmatched. From germline, CDR1 is LGHNA and CDR2 YSLEER. The CDR3 is 18 residues long. CDR3 protein: CASSQEGTRQSPYNEQFF. CDR3 sequence (DNA): TGCGCCAGCAGCCAAGAGGGGACTAGGCAGTCCCCTTACAATGAGCAGTTCTTC.

This clonotype was detected only a few times. The chain is built from TRBV29-1 and TRBJ2-7; 8 positions agree with TRBD1. The J segment lost 5 bases and the V segment lost 5 bases, leaving 8 bases of the junction unmatched. Germline lookup yields CDR1 SQVTM and CDR2 ANQGSEA. This CDR3 region has 13 residues. CDR3 nucleotides: TGCAGCGTTCGGACAGGGAGGAACAACGAGCAGTACTTC. Amino acid sequence: CSVRTGRNNEQYF.

This chain uses TRBV6-2 or TRBV6-3 with TRBJ2-1, with D possibly matching TRBD2 (5 bases). The CDR3 has 15 residues. In germline, CDR1 is MNHEY, CDR2 SVGEGT. V was cut by 4 bases and J by 7 bases, with 17 bases left in between. The CDR3 spells CASSLEGDIENEQFF. In DNA form, the CDR3 reads TGTGCCAGCAGTTTAGAGGGAGACATAGAAAATGAGCAGTTCTTC.

This clonotype was seen more than once but under ten times. The chain uses TRBV20-1 and TRBJ2-1; 9 nucleotides agree with TRBD2. CDR1 DFQATT and CDR2 SNEGSKA come from the germline V gene (reference sequence). This CDR3 is 14 amino acids long. Losses at the gene ends were 3 bases for V and 6 bases for J; bases not matched to a gene: 6. The CDR3 DNA follows: TGCAGTGCTAGTTATGGGACTAGCAGCAATGAGCAGTTCTTC. Residues: CSASYGTSSNEQFF.

This clonotype was recorded a few times. The chain uses TRBV28 and TRBJ2-7; D is undetermined. Trimming cost V 6 bases and J 3 bases, with 12 bases left between them. The CDR3 totals 13 residues. Germline CDR1 reads MDHEN; CDR2 reads SYDVKM. The CDR3 region has the DNA TGTGCCAGCAGCCCGGGTCCCCTCTACGAGCAGTACTTC. Protein: CASSPGPLYEQYF. The variable domain in full, with the rest retrieved from reference TRBV28 and TRBJ2-7, is DVKVTQSSRYLVKRTGEKVFLECVQDMDHENMFWYRQDPGLGLRLIYFSYDVKMKEKGDIPEGYSVSREKKERFSLILESASTNQTSMYLCASSPGPLYEQYFGPGTRLTVT.

The V gene is TRBV25-1, the J gene TRBJ2-2; D gene ambiguous. This CDR3 comprises 14 residues. V gave up 3 bases and J gave up 0 bases, with 5 bases separating them. CDR1 and CDR2 from the germline V gene are MGHDK and SYGVNS. The CDR3 loop reads CASSERPNTGELFF. CDR3 in DNA: TGTGCCAGCAGTGAGCGGCCGAACACCGGGGAGCTGTTTTTT.

This clonotype was seen only a few times. The chain has TRBV20-1 and TRBJ2-5, with 11 bases matching TRBD2. Germline V gives CDR1 DFQATT, CDR2 SNEGSKA (reference sequence). Unmatched junction bases numbered 11, after V lost 6 bases and J lost 2 bases. This CDR3 contains 16 residues. The CDR3 nucleotides are TGCAGTGCCCCCGGCCTGACTAGCGGGAAACAAGAGACCCAGTACTTC. Residues: CSAPGLTSGKQETQYF.

V gene TRBV20-1 combines with J gene TRBJ2-2; 10 positions match TRBD2. The germline CDR1 and CDR2 sequences are DFQATT and SNEGSKA (reference sequence). The CDR3 consists of 16 residues. The V and J ends lost 1 base and 4 bases, in that order; junction bases with no gene match: 6. The CDR3, as DNA: TGCAGTGCTAGAGTTGCTAGCGGGAGAGGCACCGGGGAGCTGTTTTTT. As protein: CSARVASGRGTGELFF.

This clonotype has ten or more counts. The V and J genes are TRBV6-2 or TRBV6-3 and TRBJ2-7, with D uncertain. V was shortened by 0 bases and J by 3 bases, with 6 bases between the two germline ends. Germline V gene sequence: CDR1 MNHEY, CDR2 SVGEGT. The CDR3 loop spans 13 amino acids. The CDR3 sequence: CASSYSGFYEQYF. In nucleotides, the CDR3 is TGTGCCAGCAGTTACTCGGGCTTCTACGAGCAGTACTTC.

This clonotype has at least ten counts. This rearrangement joins TRBV24-1 to TRBJ1-2, with 9 bases aligning to TRBD1. The CDR3 sequence is 15 residues long. In germline, CDR1 is KGHDR, CDR2 SFDVKD. Losses at the gene ends were 4 bases for V and 7 bases for J; bases not matched to a gene: 9. CDR3 DNA sequence: TGTGCCACCAGTGACTCCGGGACAGGGACGGGTGGCTACACCTTC. It yields the protein CATSDSGTGTGGYTF.

This clonotype has a count of ten or more. The chain is built from TRBV7-6 and TRBJ1-1; the D gene is possibly TRBD1 (5 bases). Germline V CDR1 and CDR2: SGHVS, FNYEAQ. This CDR3 contains 15 residues. V lost 1 base to trimming and J lost 3 bases, with 12 bases between them. CDR3 sequence: CASSLGHGADTEAFF. CDR3 nucleotide sequence: TGTGCCAGCAGCTTAGGGCACGGGGCGGACACTGAAGCTTTCTTT.

This clonotype was recorded at least ten times. The V gene is TRBV12-3 or TRBV12-4, the J gene TRBJ2-1; the D gene is possibly TRBD1 (5 bases). CDR3 length: 12 amino acids. V was cut by 5 bases and J by 11 bases, with 13 bases left in between. The CDR3 reads CASSHPPDKQFF. The DNA of the CDR3 is TGTGCCAGCAGTCACCCCCCGGACAAGCAGTTCTTC.

The CDR3 here is CASSDRGQAKNIQYF. Here the CDR3 DNA reads TGCGCCAGCAGCGACAGGGGGCAGGCCAAAAACATTCAGTACTTC. The chain is built from TRBV4-3 and TRBJ2-4, with 10 bases that match TRBD1. The CDR3 is 15 residues long. V lost 5 bases and J lost 1; bases outside the gene matches: 2. The germline V gene encodes CDR1 LGHNA and CDR2 YSLEER.

This clonotype was seen at least ten times. The chain links TRBV20-1 to TRBJ1-1, with D uncertain. The CDR3 consists of 13 residues. Germline V CDR1 and CDR2: DFQATT, SNEGSKA (reference sequence). The ends were cut back, 1 base at V and 3 bases at J, with 9 bases in the middle. CDR3 loop: CSARVGPDTEAFF. CDR3 sequence (DNA): TGCAGTGCTAGAGTCGGCCCAGACACTGAAGCTTTCTTT.

Notes on this clonotype: A single base separates this from a much larger clone, so it may be a read error. This chain links TRBV15 with TRBJ2-2; TRBD1 is a possible D gene (6 bases). Germline CDR1 reads LNHNV; CDR2 reads YYDKDF (reference sequence). This CDR3 has 15 amino acids. The CDR3 DNA sequence: TGTGCCACCAGCAGGGGACAATCGAACACCTGGGAGCTGTTTTTT. It specifies CATSRGQSNTWELFF.

The chain is built from TRBV12-3 or TRBV12-4 and TRBJ1-6; 10 bases agree with TRBD1. The V gene end was trimmed by 2 bases and the J gene end by 9 bases; junction bases not matched to a gene: 7. CDR3 length: 16 residues. The CDR3 protein is CASSLTPGQGTSPLHF. The CDR3 region has the DNA TGTGCCAGCAGTTTAACTCCGGGACAGGGGACTTCACCCCTCCACTTT.

The chain combines TRBV5-1 with TRBJ2-7; 8 positions agree with TRBD1. The V gene's germline CDR1 is SGHRS and CDR2 YFSETQ. The J segment lost 0 bases and the V segment lost 0 bases, leaving 5 bases of the junction unmatched. The length of the CDR3 is 16 residues. CDR3 protein: CASSLAGDRFSYEQYF. The CDR3, as DNA: TGCGCCAGCAGCTTGGCTGGGGACAGGTTCTCCTACGAGCAGTACTTC.

This chain uses TRBV20-1 with TRBJ2-7; maybe TRBD2 (6 bases). Germline loops: CDR1 DFQATT, CDR2 SNEGSKA (reference sequence). Trimming took 1 base from V and 3 from J, leaving 13 bases between them. The CDR3 totals 14 residues. The CDR3 sequence is CSARVGGRVYEQYF. The CDR3, as DNA: TGCAGTGCTAGAGTGGGAGGTAGGGTCTACGAGCAGTACTTC.

This sequence joins TRBV28 and TRBJ1-5; no clear D. The CDR3 is made up of 12 amino acids. Trimming removed 2 bases at V and 8 bases at J, with 7 bases between. The germline gives CDR1 MDHEN, CDR2 SYDVKM. The CDR3 nucleotides read TGTGCCAGCAGTTTAGCAGTGGAGCCCCAGCATTTT. Translated: CASSLAVEPQHF.

This clonotype was counted a single time. This chain joins TRBV2 and TRBJ1-3, with D hard to call. Trimming shortened V by 4 bases and J by 0 bases, and 10 bases separated the two germline ends. Per germline, CDR1 SNHLY and CDR2 FYNNEI. The CDR3 loop spans 15 amino acids. The CDR3 DNA sequence: TGTGCCAGCAGTGGAAACGCCTCCTCTGGAAACACCATATATTTT. As protein: CASSGNASSGNTIYF.

At least ten counts were recorded for this clonotype. V and J are TRBV27 and TRBJ2-1, with TRBD1 as a possible D gene (5 bases). V lost 3 bases and J lost 3, with 15 bases in between. Germline V gives CDR1 MNHEY, CDR2 SMNVEV (reference sequence). This CDR3 comprises 16 residues. CDR3: CASSLGPGSGYNEQFF. The CDR3, as DNA: TGTGCCAGCAGTTTGGGGCCCGGGTCTGGCTACAATGAGCAGTTCTTC.

There are a few counts of this clonotype. The chain is built from TRBV5-5 and TRBJ2-7; TRBD2 matches at 10 bases. V gave up 2 bases and J gave up 2 bases; unmatched junction bases: 7. From germline, CDR1 is SGHKS and CDR2 YYEKEE (reference sequence). The CDR3 loop spans 16 amino acids. Here the CDR3 DNA reads TGTGCCAGCAGCTTTAGTCTAGCGGGAGCGGCCTACGAGCAGTACTTC. It codes for CASSFSLAGAAYEQYF.

This clonotype was recorded many times. The chain employs TRBV3-1 and TRBJ2-4; 7 nucleotides align to TRBD1. Germline assignment: CDR1 LGHDT and CDR2 YNNKEL (reference sequence). The CDR3 contains 15 residues. The J segment lost 6 bases and the V segment lost 2 bases, leaving 7 bases of the junction unmatched. The CDR3 DNA reads TGTGCCAGCAGCCAACTCCGGGACAGACCAAACATTCAGTACTTC. Translating gives CASSQLRDRPNIQYF.

V is TRBV12-3 or TRBV12-4 and J is TRBJ2-3; D is uncertain. V was trimmed by 3 bases and J by 6 bases, leaving 7 bases between them. This CDR3 has 12 amino acids. CDR3 loop: CASSFLVDTQYF. The DNA of the CDR3 is TGTGCCAGCAGTTTTTTGGTGGATACGCAGTATTTT.

J is TRBJ2-7 and V is TRBV7-9; D may be TRBD1 or TRBD2 (5 bases each). V lost 5 bases to trimming and J lost 5 bases, with 25 bases between them. Per the germline V gene, CDR1 is SEHNR and CDR2 is FQNEAQ (reference sequence). The CDR3 is 17 residues long. CDR3 sequence reads: CASSRQPTGTASHEQYF. The CDR3 region has the DNA TGTGCCAGCAGCCGCCAGCCGACCGGGACCGCTAGTCACGAGCAGTACTTC. The variable domain in full, with the rest retrieved from reference TRBV7-9 and TRBJ2-7, is DTGVSQNPRHKITKRGQNVTFRCDPISEHNRLYWYRQTLGQGPEFLTYFQNEAQLEKSRLLSDRFSAERPKGSFSTLEIQRTEQGDSAMYLCASSRQPTGTASHEQYFGPGTRLTVT.

In its sample, this clonotype was seen many times. This chain's CDR3 is CSVCSGNTGELFF. CDR3 bases: TGCAGCGTTTGTTCCGGGAACACCGGGGAGCTGTTTTTT. The gene calls are TRBV29-1 and TRBJ2-2, with D uncertain. Deletions cut 5 bases from V and 1 base from J, with 8 bases between. The CDR3 loop spans 13 amino acids. Germline CDR1 is SQVTM and CDR2 is ANQGSEA.

This clonotype was counted ten times or more. The chain recombines TRBV28 with TRBJ2-5; 10 bases align to TRBD2. The CDR3 loop spans 17 amino acids. Germline V gene data show CDR1 as MDHEN and CDR2 as SYDVKM. V was clipped by 5 bases and J by 5 bases; unmatched bases: 14. The CDR3 region has the DNA TGTGCCAGCAGTCCAAACGGGGCTAGCGGGAGAGCGGAGACCCAGTACTTC. It encodes CASSPNGASGRAETQYF. Complete variable domain (other parts from reference TRBV28 and TRBJ2-5): DVKVTQSSRYLVKRTGEKVFLECVQDMDHENMFWYRQDPGLGLRLIYFSYDVKMKEKGDIPEGYSVSREKKERFSLILESASTNQTSMYLCASSPNGASGRAETQYFGPGTRLLVL.